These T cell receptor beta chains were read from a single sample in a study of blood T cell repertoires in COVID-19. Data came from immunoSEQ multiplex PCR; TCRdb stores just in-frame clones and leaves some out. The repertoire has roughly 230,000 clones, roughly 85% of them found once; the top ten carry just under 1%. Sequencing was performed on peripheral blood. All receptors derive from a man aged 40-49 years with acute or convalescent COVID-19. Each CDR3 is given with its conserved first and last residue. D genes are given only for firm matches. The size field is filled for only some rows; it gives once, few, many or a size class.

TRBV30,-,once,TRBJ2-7,CAWTGVHEQYF,TGTGCCTGGACAGGGGTGCACGAGCAGTACTTC
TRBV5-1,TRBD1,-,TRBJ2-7,CASSLGTGSTYEQYF,TGCGCCAGCAGCTTGGGGACAGGGTCGACCTACGAGCAGTACTTC
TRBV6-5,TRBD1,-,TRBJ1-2,CASSYSGQAPYGYTF,TGTGCCAGCAGTTACTCGGGACAGGCTCCCTATGGCTACACCTTC
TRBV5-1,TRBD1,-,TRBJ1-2,CASSSGTGFNYGYTF,TGCGCCAGCAGCTCCGGGACAGGCTTTAACTATGGCTACACCTTC
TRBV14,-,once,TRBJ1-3,CASSPTGTPGNTIYF,TGTGCCAGCAGCCCGACGGGGACACCTGGAAACACCATATATTTT
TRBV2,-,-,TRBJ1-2,CASSARTASYGYTF,TGTGCCAGCAGTGCACGGACAGCGAGCTATGGCTACACCTTC
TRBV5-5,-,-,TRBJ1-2,CASSLDGGGFYGYTF,TGTGCCAGCAGCTTGGATGGGGGAGGGTTCTATGGCTACACCTTC
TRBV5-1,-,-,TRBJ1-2,CASSTAPGQLDYTF,TGCGCCAGCAGCACAGCCCCGGGACAACTCGACTACACCTTC
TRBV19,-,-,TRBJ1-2,CASREQGLDEPLNYGYTF,TGTGCCAGTAGAGAACAGGGTTTAGACGAACCGCTCAACTATGGCTACACCTTC
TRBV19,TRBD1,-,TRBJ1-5,CAVSGGTAQHF,TGTGCCGTCTCAGGGGGCACAGCCCAGCATTTT
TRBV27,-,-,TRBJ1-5,CASSLASGKPQHF,TGTGCCAGCAGTTTGGCCTCAGGGAAGCCCCAGCATTTT